One sample yielded the 5 T cell receptor beta chains listed below, sequenced in a study of shared clonotypes between healthy human individuals (TCRdb year 2020). The library was built by means of the immunoSEQ multiplex PCR assay. TCRdb took over this immuneACCESS table, retaining in-frame rearrangements with V and J assigned. Such tables are incomplete; in checked studies, under half of the missing clones stem from an unresolved V gene, and the remainder is unexplained. This sample is represented by roughly 2,000,000 clones; approximately 92% of them were singletons. Of the sample, 1.5% to 2% falls within the top ten clones. For the CD8 naive samples, CD45RO-negative cells were positively selected for CCR7, yielding a CD45RA+CCR7+ population from which TemRA cells were excluded. What was sequenced was naive CD8+ T cells from PBMCs. Explained via the paper, the cell subset or site label denotes: CD45RA+CCR7+. These receptors were collected from a man aged 18 to 30 in good health. Some clones in this sample may be carry-over from other donors' samples.

This chain uses TRBV9 with TRBJ1-1; D not resolved. Trimming pared 1 base from V and 1 base from J, leaving 11 bases between. This CDR3 region has 15 residues. CDR1 is SGDLS and CDR2 is YYNGEE in the germline V gene. The CDR3 spells CASSVSPGSNTEAFF. The CDR3, as DNA: TGTGCCAGCAGCGTATCTCCAGGTTCGAACACTGAAGCTTTCTTT.

The rearrangement uses TRBV19 and TRBJ1-4; TRBD1 matches 8 bases. Germline-derived CDR1 and CDR2 are LNHDA and SQIVND (reference sequence). The CDR3 runs 17 residues. J lost 2 bases, V lost 4 bases, and 9 bases had no gene match. As DNA, the CDR3 is TGTGCCAGTAGTAAAACCGGACAGGGAGATACTAATGAAAAACTGTTTTTT. It specifies CASSKTGQGDTNEKLFF.

V is TRBV27 and J is TRBJ2-2; D may be TRBD1 (5 bases). The CDR3 spans 18 residues. Germline CDR1 and CDR2: MNHEY and SMNVEV (reference sequence). Trimming removed 4 bases from V and 4 bases from J, with 22 bases in between. The CDR3 sequence: CASSSHPLPDRPTGELFF. CDR3 DNA sequence: TGTGCCAGCAGTTCACACCCTCTACCTGACAGACCCACCGGGGAGCTGTTTTTT.

This chain joins TRBV13 and TRBJ2-4; 7 nucleotides match TRBD2. This CDR3 has 12 amino acids. Germline V gene data show CDR1 as PRHDT and CDR2 as FYEKMQ (reference sequence). With V trimmed by 4 bases and J by 8 bases, 2 bases remained unmatched. As DNA, the CDR3 is TGTGCCAGCAGCTGGGGAGGGGACATTCAGTACTTC. Amino acids: CASSWGGDIQYF. Based on the CDR3 plus reference TRBV13 and TRBJ2-4, the full variable domain is AAGVIQSPRHLIKEKRETATLKCYPIPRHDTVYWYQQGPGQDPQFLISFYEKMQSDKGSIPDRFSAQQFSDYHSELNMSSLELGDSALYFCASSWGGDIQYFGAGTRLSVL.

The J gene is TRBJ1-1, the V gene TRBV19; D gene ambiguous. Germline CDR1 is LNHDA and CDR2 is SQIVND (reference sequence). Trimming removed 5 bases at V and 1 base at J, with 14 bases between. The length of the CDR3 is 15 residues. This CDR3 reads CASSSSSPGNTEAFF. As DNA, the CDR3 is TGTGCCAGTAGTTCCTCGTCCCCGGGGAACACTGAAGCTTTCTTT.